Listed below are T cell receptor beta chains from one sample, sequenced in a study of cytomegalovirus exposure and HLA in healthy donors. Measured with immunoSEQ multiplex PCR; TCRdb has only the in-frame clones, and not every one. Of around 140,000 clones listed, around 82% are singletons. The sequenced sample consisted of PBMCs. These receptors originate from a man aged 18 to 30 in good health and CMV-seropositive. The CDR3 runs from the conserved cysteine through the conserved F or W. A D gene is named only where the DNA matches it firmly. A row's size may be missing; if present it is once, few, many or a size class.

>TRBD2|TRBV19|TRBJ2-7|-
TGTGCCAGTAGTACATCGGGAGGGGAGGAGCAGTACTTC
CASSTSGGEEQYF
>-|TRBV29-1|TRBJ2-3|few
TGCAGCGTTGCCCCTAGCGCTAGCACAGATACGCAGTATTTT
CSVAPSASTDTQYF
>-|TRBV7-3|TRBJ1-1|-
TGTGCCAGCAGCTTAACGTGGCAGGGTGGGACTGAAGCTTTCTTT
CASSLTWQGGTEAFF
>TRBD1|TRBV27|TRBJ1-1|-
TGTGCCAGCAGTATTCGACAGGGGATGACTCTTGAAGCTTTCTTT
CASSIRQGMTLEAFF
>-|TRBV5-1|TRBJ2-3|-
TGCGCCAGCAGCTTGGAGGCCAGCGGCACAGATACGCAGTATTTT
CASSLEASGTDTQYF
>TRBD1|TRBV2|TRBJ1-3|-
TGTGCCAGCATTCGGGACAGGGGGCCTCAGAACTCTGGAAACACCATATATTTT
CASIRDRGPQNSGNTIYF
>TRBD1|TRBV28|TRBJ1-2|-
TGTGCCATCACTAAGTACAGGGGGCAAACGGAAGGCTACACCTTC
CAITKYRGQTEGYTF
>-|TRBV29-1|TRBJ1-4|-
TGCAGCGTTGAAGATAGGAGCCAGACTAATGAAAAACTGTTTTTT
CSVEDRSQTNEKLFF
>TRBD1|TRBV28|TRBJ2-7|-
TGTGCCACCACCCGGGACAGGGGGGATTCCTACGAGCAGTACTTC
CATTRDRGDSYEQYF
>-|TRBV7-9|TRBJ2-2|-
TGTGCCAGCAGCTTCGGAGAGGGTGGTCCCGGGGAGCTGTTTTTT
CASSFGEGGPGELFF
>TRBD1|TRBV7-9|TRBJ1-1|-
TGTGCCAGCAACGGACAGGGGGCGATCACTGAAGCTTTCTTT
CASNGQGAITEAFF
>-|TRBV11-2|TRBJ2-7|-
TGTGCCAGCAGCGAGAACAGGGATTTCAACGAGCAGTACTTC
CASSENRDFNEQYF
>TRBD1|TRBV29-1|TRBJ1-1|-
TGCAGCGGCCTTGGACAGGGAGCGGAAGCTTTCTTT
CSGLGQGAEAFF
>TRBD2|TRBV5-1|TRBJ2-7|-
TGCGCCAGCAGCTTGGCGGGGACTAGCGGCCGAAGGAGCTACGAGCAGTACTTC
CASSLAGTSGRRSYEQYF
>TRBD1|TRBV5-1|TRBJ1-1|-
TGCGCCAGCAGCTCGGGACAGGGATTAGCTGAAGCTTTCTTT
CASSSGQGLAEAFF
>-|TRBV29-1|TRBJ2-1|few
TGCAGCGTTGGGGCAGCGGGTGAGCAGTTCTTC
CSVGAAGEQFF
>-|TRBV4-1|TRBJ1-1|once
TGCGCCAGCAGCCAAGCACCGGGGTTCACTGAAGCTTTCTTT
CASSQAPGFTEAFF
>-|TRBV5-1|TRBJ1-1|-
TGCGCCAGCAGCTTGTACGGGATGAACACTGAAGCTTTCTTT
CASSLYGMNTEAFF
>-|TRBV19|TRBJ2-3|-
TGTGCCAGTAGTATAATTTCTTCAGATACGCAGTATTTT
CASSIISSDTQYF
>TRBD1|TRBV5-6|TRBJ1-1|-
TGTGCCAGCAGCGATCTGACAGGGGGGACTGAAGCTTTCTTT
CASSDLTGGTEAFF
>TRBD1|TRBV5-1|TRBJ2-1|-
TGCGCCAGCAGCTTGGCGGACAGGTCCTACAATGAGCAGTTCTTC
CASSLADRSYNEQFF
>-|TRBV6-1|TRBJ2-7|-
TGTGCCAGCAGTGAAAATGGGGGCTGGGAGCAGTACTTC
CASSENGGWEQYF